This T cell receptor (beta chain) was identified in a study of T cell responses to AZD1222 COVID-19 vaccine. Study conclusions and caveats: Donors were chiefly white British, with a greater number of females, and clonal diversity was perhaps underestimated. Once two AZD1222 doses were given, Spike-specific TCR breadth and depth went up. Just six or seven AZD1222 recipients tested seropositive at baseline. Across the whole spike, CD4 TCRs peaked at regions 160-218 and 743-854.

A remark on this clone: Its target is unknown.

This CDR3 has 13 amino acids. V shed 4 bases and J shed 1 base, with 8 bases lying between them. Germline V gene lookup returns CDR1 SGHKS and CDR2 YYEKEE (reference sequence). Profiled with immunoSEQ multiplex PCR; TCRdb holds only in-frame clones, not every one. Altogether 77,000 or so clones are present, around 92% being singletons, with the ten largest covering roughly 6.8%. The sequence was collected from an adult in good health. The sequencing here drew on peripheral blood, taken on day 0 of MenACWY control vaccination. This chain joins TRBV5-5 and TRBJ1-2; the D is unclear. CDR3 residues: CASSTTDNYGYTF. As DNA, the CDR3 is TGTGCCAGCAGCACGACGGATAACTATGGCTACACCTTC.